The 18 T cell receptor beta chains given below trace back to one sample, sequenced in a study of blood T cell repertoires in COVID-19. TCRdb keeps only in-frame clones here, not all; method: immunoSEQ multiplex PCR. The table includes 160,000 or so clones, approximately 81% detected once. Source material: peripheral blood. Receptors originate from a man between 35 and 55 years old with acute or convalescent COVID-19.

This clone appeared a single time. V gene TRBV5-1 combines with J gene TRBJ1-2; TRBD1 agrees at 8 bases. This CDR3 has 14 amino acids. Germline V CDR1 and CDR2: SGHRS, YFSETQ. V trimming: 3 bases; J trimming: 6 bases; junction bases outside the gene matches: 7. The CDR3 protein is CASSYRTGPDGYTF. In nucleotides, the CDR3 is TGCGCCAGCAGCTACCGGACAGGGCCGGATGGCTACACCTTC.

This rearrangement joins TRBV5-5 to TRBJ1-4; 9 bases map to TRBD1. This CDR3 comprises 16 residues. The V and J ends lost 4 bases and 5 bases, in that order; junction bases with no gene match: 9. Germline assignment: CDR1 SGHKS and CDR2 YYEKEE (reference sequence). CDR3 DNA: TGTGCCAGCAGCCCGGAAGTTGACAGGGGGAATGAAAAACTGTTTTTT. This sequence encodes CASSPEVDRGNEKLFF.

This clone turned up a few times. The chain has TRBV11-2 and TRBJ1-6; D is possibly TRBD1 (6 bases). Trimming took off 5 bases at V and 7 bases at J, with 12 bases between the two ends. Germline V gene sequence: CDR1 SGHAT, CDR2 FQNNGV. This CDR3 contains 14 residues. In nucleotides, the CDR3 is TGTGCCAGCAGCCCCCGACAGGCAAATTCACCCCTCCACTTT. This translates into CASSPRQANSPLHF.

V and J are TRBV2 and TRBJ2-1; TRBD2 aligns across 7 bases. J lost 9 bases, V lost 7 bases, and 9 bases had no gene match. The CDR3 runs 13 residues. CDR1 and CDR2 from the germline V gene are SNHLY and FYNNEI. The CDR3: CASNPGLVGEQFF. DNA of the CDR3: TGTGCCAGCAACCCAGGACTAGTCGGTGAGCAGTTCTTC.

The chain combines TRBV6-5 with TRBJ1-1; D gene uncertain. Trimming took 6 bases from V and 1 from J, leaving 9 bases between them. The CDR3 consists of 13 residues. Looked up from germline, CDR1 is MNHEY and CDR2 is SVGAGI. CDR3 region: CASSQTGNTEAFF. CDR3 nucleotide sequence: TGTGCCAGCAGCCAGACTGGGAACACTGAAGCTTTCTTT.

This rearrangement joins TRBV7-2 to TRBJ1-2; 8 bases match TRBD1. The length of the CDR3 is 14 residues. The germline V gene has CDR1 SGHTA and CDR2 FQGNSA. V was pared by 5 bases and J by 4 bases, with 6 bases of the junction left unmatched. The CDR3 DNA reads TGTGCCAGCAGCAGAACGGACAGGGTCTATGGCTACACCTTC. Translating gives CASSRTDRVYGYTF. Full variable domain (missing parts from reference TRBV7-2 and TRBJ1-2): GAGVSQSPSNKVTEKGKDVELRCDPISGHTALYWYRQSLGQGLEFLIYFQGNSAPDKSGLPSDRFSAERTGGSVSTLTIQRTQQEDSAVYLCASSRTDRVYGYTFGSGTRLTVV.

The chain uses TRBV2 and TRBJ2-1, with D possibly being TRBD2 (5 bases). Deletions cut 7 bases from V and 9 bases from J, with 10 bases between. CDR3 size: 11 residues. Looked up from germline, CDR1 is SNHLY and CDR2 is FYNNEI. The CDR3 nucleotides are TGTGCCAGCAAGGACGGAGGTGAGCAGTTCTTC. Protein product: CASKDGGEQFF.

This clone was found a few times. V and J are TRBV3-1 (or the pseudogene TRBV3-2) and TRBJ1-4; D is perhaps TRBD1 (5 bases). This CDR3 has 13 amino acids. Germline V gene sequence: CDR1 LGHDT, CDR2 YNNKEL (reference sequence). Trimming took off 1 base at V and 8 bases at J, with 8 bases between the two ends. CDR3 nucleotides: TGTGCCAGCAGCCAAGGGACATCAGAAAAACTGTTTTTT. It codes for CASSQGTSEKLFF.

This rearrangement joins TRBV5-1 to TRBJ1-3; the D is unclear. The germline CDR1 and CDR2 sequences are SGHRS and YFSETQ. V was cut by 4 bases and J by 1 base, with 9 bases left in between. The CDR3 is 14 residues long. The CDR3 loop is CASSAGLSGNTIYF. Written as DNA, the CDR3 is TGCGCCAGCAGCGCAGGACTTTCTGGAAACACCATATATTTT.

This clone was picked up one time. The chain couples TRBV7-9 to TRBJ2-3, with TRBD2 matching 7 bases. V shed 0 bases and J 5 bases; nucleotides not matched to a gene: 5. CDR3 size: 15 residues. Germline CDR1 is SEHNR and CDR2 is FQNEAQ (reference sequence). DNA for the CDR3: TGTGCCAGCAGCTTAGCCGGGGGAGGGAGAGATACGCAGTATTTT. This sequence encodes CASSLAGGGRDTQYF.

The sample holds one count of this clone. The chain combines TRBV5-4 with TRBJ2-1; 7 bases align to TRBD2. There are 15 residues in the CDR3. V lost 0 bases and J lost 3; bases outside the gene matches: 3. CDR1 and CDR2 (germline): SGHNT, YYREEE (reference sequence). The chain's CDR3 is CASSLDAGDYNEQFF. The CDR3 nucleotides are TGTGCCAGCAGCTTGGACGCGGGGGACTACAATGAGCAGTTCTTC. The whole variable domain, remainder taken from reference TRBV5-4 and TRBJ2-1, is ETGVTQSPTHLIKTRGQQVTLRCSSQSGHNTVSWYQQALGQGPQFIFQYYREEENGRGNFPPRFSGLQFPNYSSELNVNALELDDSALYLCASSLDAGDYNEQFFGPGTRLTVL.

The chain links TRBV7-8 to TRBJ1-5; no reliable D call. From germline, CDR1 is SGHVS and CDR2 FQNEAQ. Trimming pared 5 bases from V and 6 bases from J, leaving 11 bases between. The CDR3 sequence is 13 residues long. The CDR3 loop reads CASSRETVQPQHF. In DNA form, the CDR3 reads TGTGCCAGCAGCCGGGAGACGGTTCAGCCCCAGCATTTT.

The J gene is TRBJ2-1, the V gene TRBV11-2, with TRBD2 matching 7 bases. The CDR3 is made up of 13 amino acids. Losses at the gene ends were 4 bases for V and 15 bases for J; bases not matched to a gene: 12. Germline CDR1 SGHAT, CDR2 FQNNGV. The CDR3 DNA reads as TGTGCCAGCAGCTCCCCGAGCGGGATAGGGCTGTTCTTC. Translating it yields CASSSPSGIGLFF.

The chain couples TRBV27 to TRBJ1-6; the D is unclear. Trimming left V 2 bases short and J 10 bases short, with 6 bases between. Germline assignment: CDR1 MNHEY and CDR2 SMNVEV (reference sequence). The CDR3 is 12 amino acids. The CDR3 DNA reads TGTGCCAGCAGTTTACTCGGGTCACCCCTCCACTTT. This codes for CASSLLGSPLHF.

This clone was picked up a small number of times. The CDR3 region has the DNA TGTGCCAGTACCCTGGGGGGCACTGAAGCTTTCTTT. It codes for CASTLGGTEAFF. This chain links TRBV19 with TRBJ1-1; maybe TRBD1 (5 bases). Germline CDR1 LNHDA, CDR2 SQIVND (reference sequence). This CDR3 has 12 amino acids. Trimming cost V 7 bases and J 4 bases, with 10 bases left between them.

A word on this clone: This same CDR3 is encoded by further DNA sequences in the sample. The CDR3: CASSLGQYGYTF. The DNA for the CDR3 is TGTGCCAGCAGTTTAGGGCAATATGGCTACACCTTC. The chain joins TRBV12-3 or TRBV12-4 to TRBJ1-2, with D unresolved. Trimming stripped 1 base from V and 5 bases from J, with 5 bases between. The CDR3 contains 12 residues.

The genes are TRBV12-3 or TRBV12-4 and TRBJ2-2; D may be TRBD2 (5 bases). This CDR3 comprises 13 residues. V was clipped by 5 bases and J by 4 bases, with 8 bases between them. Here the CDR3 reads CASSHEGTGELFF. CDR3 sequence (DNA): TGTGCCAGCAGTCACGAGGGCACCGGGGAGCTGTTTTTT.

The DNA of the CDR3 is TGCAGCGTTCCAGTCCCTGAAGCTTTCTTT. Protein product: CSVPVPEAFF. The rearrangement uses TRBV29-1 and TRBJ1-1; D unclear. With 5 bases removed from V and 6 bases from J, the gap between germline ends came to 7 bases. The CDR3 has 10 residues. CDR1 SQVTM and CDR2 ANQGSEA come from the germline V gene.